A selection of T cell receptor beta chains follows, all from one sample in a study of CD8+ T cells in alopecia areata. Generated by immunoSEQ multiplex PCR, the TCRdb table keeps only in-frame clones and is missing some. Here the sample spans about 3,300 clones, more than 65% being singletons. Sequences were derived from skin, sampled at week 24, from a patient treated with tofacitinib. The receptor set was obtained from a human donor with alopecia areata. Both conserved end residues are part of each CDR3. Fields, in order: J gene, clone size, V gene, CDR3 protein. Clone size is not always given. Where it is, it says once, few, many or a class for expanded clones.

TRBJ1-2,-,TRBV2,CASRIQGFTYGYTF
TRBJ2-3,-,TRBV4-2,CASSRTRADTQYF
TRBJ2-4,-,TRBV29-1,CSVARDRGFQYF
TRBJ2-1,-,TRBV4-1,CASSPGLAGKNEQFF
TRBJ1-2,-,TRBV20-1,CSSSVLYGYTF
TRBJ2-1,-,TRBV19,CASSGGGDIHNEQFF
TRBJ2-7,-,TRBV2,CASSRGQGTYEQYF
TRBJ2-1,few,TRBV28,CASSPPGGMGREQFF
TRBJ2-7,-,TRBV7-8,CASSLNGGPGSEQYF
TRBJ1-5,once,TRBV23-1,CASTNGQDLYSNQPQHF
TRBJ2-3,-,TRBV7-9,CASSSRLEATDTQYF
TRBJ1-2,-,TRBV11-3,CASSLEGRDGNYGYTF
TRBJ2-7,-,TRBV4-3,CASSQDLRRTGGSYEQYF
TRBJ1-6,-,TRBV7-9,CASSWYDSPLHF
TRBJ1-1,-,TRBV29-1,CSVAAGGTEAFF
TRBJ2-3,once,TRBV4-2,CASSQEASGAVTDTQYF
TRBJ2-1,-,TRBV5-8,CASSISGGSSNEQFF
TRBJ2-2,-,TRBV4-1,CASSHLDLVPAGTGELFF
-,-,TRBV10-2,CASSEPGQGSYEQYF
TRBJ2-3,-,TRBV14,CASSRTLRTDTQYF
TRBJ2-2,-,TRBV27,CASKRMNTGELFF
TRBJ2-3,-,TRBV18,CASSPLGIADTQYF
TRBJ2-7,-,TRBV5-4,CASSRTSGPLGEQYF
TRBJ1-5,-,TRBV4-1,CASSLFNRGGVQQPQHF
TRBJ1-4,-,TRBV5-4,CASSLSRDPSEKLFF
TRBJ2-3,-,TRBV5-1,CASRPRDRASTDTQYF
TRBJ1-5,-,TRBV7-2,CASSLIPGREPQHF